The T cell receptor beta chain described here comes from a study of beta chain features in type 1 diabetes. The CDR3 sequence is 15 residues long. From germline, CDR1 is MGHDK and CDR2 SYGVNS. With 7 bases clipped from V and 4 bases from J, the junction kept 10 bases outside the gene matches. Staining for CD45RO/CCR7/CD25/CD127/CD95/CD27 allowed sorting of CD4+ naive, central memory, regulatory and stem cell-like memory cells. On this clone itself: Its antigen is unidentified.

Study results and caveats: Moderate but significant shortening of TCRB CDR3s was recorded in all four CD4+ subsets from Type 1 diabetes patients.

The sequenced template was cDNA made from the entire isolated RNA. Naive, central memory and regulatory T cell samples yielded approximately 3.3 million reads on average. The method was immunoSEQ multiplex PCR; TCRdb's version includes in-frame clones alone and lacks a portion of them. The sample contains about 710,000 clones, over 11% of which appear only once. This chain joins TRBV25-1 and TRBJ2-5, with 9 bases identical to TRBD2. This receptor was identified in a man in his late teens or twenties with type 1 diabetes. Sequencing was carried out using naive CD4+ T cells from blood. Here the CDR3 reads CASTSNAGGGETQYF. Here the CDR3 DNA reads TGTGCCAGCACGTCAAACGCGGGAGGGGGAGAGACCCAGTACTTC.